The 23 T cell receptor beta chains below were found in one sample sequenced in a study of cytomegalovirus exposure and HLA in healthy donors. The PCR had 60 Vbeta and 13 Jbeta primers. This table comes from immunoSEQ multiplex PCR, and its TCRdb copy is limited to in-frame clones, with some not included. The table includes approximately 200,000 clones, 82% detected once. Specimen: PBMCs. The receptors originated from a woman aged 50 to 60 in good health and CMV-seropositive.

In the case of this clone: One junction end does not reproduce the germline sequence, and a read error may be involved. The chain links TRBV7-9 to TRBJ1-2; D unresolved. The CDR3 contains 12 residues. Germline CDR1 is SEHNR and CDR2 is FQNEAQ (reference sequence). The CDR3 nucleotides are TGTTCCAGCAGCCCCCGGGACTATGGCTACACCTTC. It encodes CSSSPRDYGYTF.

The chain employs TRBV28 and TRBJ1-2; a weak D match, TRBD1 (6 bases). Trimming cost V 3 bases and J 5 bases, with 16 bases left between them. Germline-derived CDR1 and CDR2 are MDHEN and SYDVKM. The CDR3 consists of 15 residues. The CDR3 spells CASSFAHREKYGYTF. CDR3 nucleotide sequence: TGTGCCAGCAGTTTTGCCCACAGGGAGAAGTATGGCTACACCTTC.

This chain links TRBV5-4 with TRBJ1-2; TRBD1 matches 8 bases. Germline CDR1 SGHNT, CDR2 YYREEE (reference sequence). Losses at the gene ends were 4 bases for V and 4 bases for J; bases not matched to a gene: 12. This CDR3 is 16 amino acids long. CDR3 sequence (DNA): TGTGCCAGCAGCCTTCAGAGGACAGGGACCACCTATGGCTACACCTTC. Its translation: CASSLQRTGTTYGYTF.

The CDR3 here is CAIRTSGKDGELFF. The CDR3 bases are TGTGCCATTAGGACTAGCGGGAAGGACGGGGAGCTGTTTTTT. The rearrangement links TRBV21-1 to TRBJ2-2; the D call in the table, TRBD2, was not verified against the DNA. TRBV21-1 is a listed pseudogene. This CDR3 has 14 amino acids.

The rearrangement links TRBV10-1 to TRBJ2-2; 11 bases line up with TRBD1. Germline CDR1 WNHNN, CDR2 SYGVQD (reference sequence). V lost 6 bases, J lost 6 bases, and 0 bases stayed unmatched. This CDR3 region has 13 residues. The CDR3 bases are TGCGCCAGCAGGGGACAGGGGGCCGGGGAGCTGTTTTTT. Translated: CASRGQGAGELFF.

Note on this clone: The junction differs from germline at one of its ends, possibly a read error. The CDR3 sequence: CASSSGQVSHEQYF. CDR3 nucleotide sequence: TGTGCCAGCAGCTCCGGACAGGTCTCCCACGAGCAGTACTTC. The chain joins TRBV7-2 to TRBJ2-7; TRBD1 matches 7 bases. The germline gives CDR1 SGHTA, CDR2 FQGNSA. The CDR3 contains 14 residues.

The V gene is TRBV6-5, the J gene TRBJ2-7, with TRBD2 identical over 7 bases. This CDR3 contains 13 residues. V was pared by 6 bases and J by 2 bases, with 4 bases of the junction left unmatched. Germline values: CDR1 MNHEY, CDR2 SVGAGI. The CDR3 loop reads CASRGLGTYEQYF. CDR3 nucleotide sequence: TGTGCCAGCAGAGGACTAGGCACCTACGAGCAGTACTTC.

The chain links TRBV5-4 to TRBJ2-5; no reliable D call. The V gene lost 0 bases and the J gene lost 4 bases, with 7 bases spanning the gap. The CDR3 consists of 13 residues. Germline V gene sequence: CDR1 SGHNT, CDR2 YYREEE (reference sequence). Here the CDR3 DNA reads TGTGCCAGCAGCTTGGTCGTTTCAGAGACCCAGTACTTC. It codes for CASSLVVSETQYF.

This chain joins TRBV6-6 and TRBJ2-7, with 7 positions matching TRBD1. The CDR3 extends over 15 amino acids. Trimming took 5 bases from V and 7 from J; bases not matched to a gene: 14. The V gene's germline CDR1 is MNHNY and CDR2 SVGAGI (reference sequence). The CDR3 coding sequence is TGTGCCAGCAGTAATTTCCGGGACAGATTCTATGAGCAGTACTTC. This gives the protein CASSNFRDRFYEQYF.

This clone came up once. The J gene is TRBJ2-1, the V gene TRBV4-1; D ambiguous. Looked up from germline, CDR1 is MGHRA and CDR2 is YSYEKL. Trimming shortened V by 4 bases and J by 0 bases, and 10 bases separated the two germline ends. There are 15 residues in the CDR3. CDR3 sequence reads: CASSRLDSSYNEQFF. DNA of the CDR3: TGCGCCAGCAGCCGGTTAGATAGCTCCTACAATGAGCAGTTCTTC.

The V gene is TRBV7-8, the J gene TRBJ2-4; the match to TRBD1 covers 10 bases. CDR3 size: 16 residues. With V trimmed by 6 bases and J by 3 bases, 8 bases remained unmatched. Germline CDR1 and CDR2: SGHVS and FQNEAQ. CDR3 sequence: CASSLDRGRDKNIQYF. Written as DNA, the CDR3 is TGTGCCAGCAGTCTAGACAGGGGGCGCGACAAAAACATTCAGTACTTC.

V is TRBV4-1 and J is TRBJ2-7; D possibly corresponds to TRBD1 (6 bases). Trimming took off 1 base at V and 9 bases at J, with 19 bases between the two ends. Looked up from germline, CDR1 is MGHRA and CDR2 is YSYEKL. This CDR3 region has 15 residues. CDR3 nucleotide sequence: TGCGCCAGCAGCCAAGTCTCTACAGGGTCTGGGAGGCAGTACTTC. Amino acid sequence: CASSQVSTGSGRQYF.

In DNA form, the CDR3 reads TGTGCCAGCAGTCTTCGACAGGGTTTAGAGACCCAGTACTTC. It translates to CASSLRQGLETQYF. The chain couples TRBV27 to TRBJ2-5; 7 positions match TRBD1. Germline V CDR1 and CDR2: MNHEY, SMNVEV (reference sequence). The CDR3 sequence is 14 residues long. Trimming at V came to 5 bases and at J to 4 bases, leaving 7 bases not matched to a gene.

The J gene is TRBJ1-4, the V gene TRBV19; TRBD1 is a possible D gene (5 bases). CDR3 size: 20 residues. Trimming left V 3 bases short and J 4 bases short, with 27 bases between. Germline V gene lookup returns CDR1 LNHDA and CDR2 SQIVND (reference sequence). As DNA, the CDR3 is TGTGCCAGTAGTATTCGTAGGTTACGCGAAATACAGGTGCATAATGAAAAACTGTTTTTT. This sequence encodes CASSIRRLREIQVHNEKLFF.

The gene calls are TRBV28 and TRBJ2-7; weak D call: TRBD2 (6 bases). The CDR3 covers 13 residues. Per the germline V gene, CDR1 is MDHEN and CDR2 is SYDVKM. The V end lost 8 bases, the J end lost 0 bases, and 11 bases lay between the germline ends. CDR3 DNA: TGTGCCAGCTTCGGCGGGATCTCCTACGAGCAGTACTTC. It codes for CASFGGISYEQYF.

The rearrangement joins TRBV2 to TRBJ2-5; perhaps TRBD2 as D (5 bases). CDR1 and CDR2 (germline): SNHLY, FYNNEI. The length of the CDR3 is 14 residues. The V end lost 6 bases, the J end lost 7 bases, and 18 bases lay between the germline ends. CDR3: CASSLEAREGTQYF. The CDR3 bases are TGTGCCAGCAGCCTCGAAGCACGAGAGGGGACCCAGTACTTC.

V gene TRBV30 combines with J gene TRBJ2-7; no definite D call. The V and J ends lost 2 bases and 4 bases respectively, with 9 bases between them. Germline CDR1 reads GTSNPN; CDR2 reads SVGIG (reference sequence). The CDR3 is 12 residues long. The CDR3 is CAWSPHIYEQYF. The CDR3 DNA follows: TGTGCCTGGAGTCCCCACATATACGAGCAGTACTTC.

This sequence joins TRBV5-1 and TRBJ1-1; 7 positions agree with TRBD1. CDR1 is SGHRS, CDR2 YFSETQ, per germline. With 3 bases clipped from V and 0 bases from J, the junction kept 5 bases outside the gene matches. The CDR3 covers 15 residues. The chain's CDR3 is CASSSGGWVNTEAFF. Here the CDR3 DNA reads TGCGCCAGCAGCTCAGGGGGTTGGGTGAACACTGAAGCTTTCTTT.

This clone was observed a single time. The gene calls are TRBV7-2 and TRBJ1-5; D is possibly TRBD1 (6 bases). The length of the CDR3 is 14 residues. Trimming pared 4 bases from V and 5 bases from J, leaving 12 bases between. Looked up from germline, CDR1 is SGHTA and CDR2 is FQGNSA. In nucleotides, the CDR3 is TGTGCCAGCAGCTCCGGGACAACTTATCAGCCCCAGCATTTT. Protein: CASSSGTTYQPQHF.

The chain employs TRBV5-8 and TRBJ2-5; 8 bases map to TRBD2. With V trimmed by 1 base and J by 2 bases, 4 bases remained unmatched. The length of the CDR3 is 15 residues. The V gene's germline CDR1 is SGHTS and CDR2 YDEGEE. The CDR3 region is CASSLLTGGQETQYF. In DNA, the CDR3 is TGTGCCAGCAGCTTGTTAACGGGGGGGCAAGAGACCCAGTACTTC.

This chain joins TRBV4-3 and TRBJ2-1, with D uncertain. CDR3 length: 18 amino acids. V was shortened by 1 base and J by 1 base, with 17 bases between the two germline ends. Germline V gene lookup returns CDR1 LGHNA and CDR2 YSLEER. CDR3 DNA: TGCGCCAGCAGCCAAGCCCCTCTACAGCTGGGTTCCTACAATGAGCAGTTCTTC. This translates into CASSQAPLQLGSYNEQFF.

CDR3 sequence reads: CASSSHTGVTEAFF. Here the CDR3 DNA reads TGTGCCAGCTCATCGCACACAGGGGTGACTGAAGCTTTCTTT. The V call is TRBV18, the J call TRBJ1-1, with TRBD1 identical over 7 bases. The CDR3 contains 14 residues. CDR1 KGHSH and CDR2 LQKENI come from the germline V gene. Trimming cost V 5 bases and J 5 bases; bases outside gene matches: 8.

J is TRBJ1-6 and V is TRBV27; unclear D gene. The CDR3 covers 14 residues. Trimming removed 4 bases at V and 9 bases at J, with 13 bases between. CDR1 MNHEY and CDR2 SMNVEV come from the germline V gene (reference sequence). The CDR3 DNA follows: TGTGCCAGCAGTTCCTATGAGGGATTTTCACCCCTCCACTTT. Translation: CASSSYEGFSPLHF.